This TCR beta chain was captured in a study of blood T cell repertoires in COVID-19. As for the study in general: Whether acute or convalescent, the COVID-19 samples came from the United States, Italy and Spain.

Categorization into cohorts depended on clinical history that participants reported. TCRdb keeps only in-frame clones here, not all; method: immunoSEQ multiplex PCR. Of 60,000 to 75,000 clones listed, about 75% are singletons. Specimen: PBMCs or T cells enriched from blood (not recorded which). The sequence came from a woman in her sixties who had been exposed to COVID-19.

The CDR3 nucleotides read TGTGCCAGCAGTTACTCTGCCGGGGGGGGCACAGATACGCAGTATTTT. It encodes CASSYSAGGGTDTQYF. The rearrangement uses TRBV6-5 and TRBJ2-3; 8 bases fit TRBD2. J lost 1 base, V lost 0 bases, and 3 bases had no gene match. The V gene's germline CDR1 is MNHEY and CDR2 SVGAGI. The CDR3 is made up of 16 amino acids.